These T cell receptor beta chains were read from a single sample in a study of Ad26.COV2.S vaccination and SARS-CoV-2 variants. Sequencing was performed with immunoSEQ multiplex PCR; in TCRdb, only in-frame clones are kept and a portion is missing. The sample holds approximately 420,000 clones; more than 85% are singletons and the top ten take 3.5%. The source was peripheral blood, collected in a trial of Ad26.COV2.S vaccine versus placebo. These receptors all come from a person between 18 and 65 years old who received the Ad26.COV2.S COVID-19 vaccine or a placebo. CDR3s include the opening cysteine and the closing phenylalanine or tryptophan. The D gene is left open where the match is weak. A row's size may be missing; if present it is once, few, many or a size class.

v_call,d_call,clone_size,j_call,cdr3_aa,cdr3_nt
TRBV7-9,NA,few,TRBJ2-1,CASSLLGMVF,TGTGCCAGCAGCTTACTCGGGATGGTCTTC
TRBV3-1/TRBV3-2,NA,NA,TRBJ1-1,CASSQEGSGNTEAFF,TGTGCCAGCAGCCAAGAGGGGTCGGGGAACACTGAAGCTTTCTTT
TRBV18,NA,NA,TRBJ1-5,CASSPRRDLLNQPQHF,TGTGCCAGCTCACCACGGAGGGACCTCCTCAATCAGCCCCAGCATTTT
TRBV18,TRBD1,NA,TRBJ1-4,CASSATGEGEKLFF,TGTGCCAGCTCAGCGACAGGGGAGGGAGAAAAACTGTTTTTT
TRBV5-1,NA,NA,TRBJ2-6,CASSLLAASSGANVLTF,TGCGCCAGCAGCTTGTTAGCCGCCTCCTCTGGGGCCAACGTCCTGACTTTC
TRBV15,NA,NA,TRBJ2-1,CATSRDPGNEQFF,TGTGCCACCAGCAGAGATCCCGGTAATGAGCAGTTCTTC
TRBV15,NA,NA,TRBJ1-3,CATSRATIGNTIYF,TGTGCCACCAGCAGAGCGACGATAGGAAACACCATATATTTT
TRBV6-2/TRBV6-3,TRBD1,NA,TRBJ1-1,CASSYLRDSPEAFF,TGTGCCAGCAGTTACCTGCGGGACAGCCCTGAAGCTTTCTTT
TRBV6-2/TRBV6-3,TRBD1,NA,TRBJ1-6,CASSSAGTGMNSPLHF,TGTGCCAGCAGTTCCGCCGGGACAGGGATGAATTCACCCCTCCACTTT
TRBV11-2,NA,NA,TRBJ2-2,CASSRSGTLNTGELFF,TGTGCCAGCAGCCGATCCGGGACACTGAACACCGGGGAGCTGTTTTTT
TRBV5-1,TRBD1,NA,TRBJ1-2,CASSFTGQGVFYGYTF,TGCGCCAGCAGCTTTACGGGACAGGGGGTTTTCTATGGCTACACCTTC
TRBV5-1,NA,NA,TRBJ1-2,CASSLDVFSGYTF,TGCGCCAGCAGCTTGGATGTTTTCTCTGGCTACACCTTC
TRBV6-4,NA,NA,TRBJ2-3,CASSPEQGDTQYF,TGTGCCAGCAGTCCAGAACAGGGAGATACGCAGTATTTT
TRBV14,NA,NA,TRBJ1-2,CASSREVGAGYTF,TGTGCCAGCAGCCGGGAAGTGGGAGCCGGCTACACCTTC
TRBV4-3,NA,NA,TRBJ1-5,CASSQSTASRGNQPQHF,TGCGCCAGCAGCCAATCTACAGCCTCAAGAGGGAATCAGCCCCAGCATTTT
TRBV5-1,TRBD1,NA,TRBJ2-1,CASSLLGQGYNEQFF,TGCGCCAGCAGCTTACTCGGACAGGGGTACAATGAGCAGTTCTTC
TRBV7-9,NA,NA,TRBJ1-5,CASSLAAQPQHF,TGTGCCAGCAGCTTAGCGGCCCAGCCCCAGCATTTT
TRBV7-2,NA,NA,TRBJ1-3,CASSLRDSGNTIYF,TGTGCCAGCAGCTTACGGGACTCTGGAAACACCATATATTTT
TRBV12-3/TRBV12-4,TRBD2,NA,TRBJ2-7,CASSLWGGYEQYF,TGTGCCAGCAGTTTGTGGGGGGGCTACGAGCAGTACTTC
TRBV9,TRBD2,once,TRBJ2-1,CASTPRGTSDDEQFF,TGTGCCAGCACCCCTCGGGGGACTAGTGATGATGAGCAGTTCTTC
TRBV10-1,NA,NA,TRBJ1-1,CASRDTNTEAFF,TGCGCCAGCCGGGACACGAACACTGAAGCTTTCTTT
TRBV27,NA,NA,TRBJ2-7,CASSKTQGSTYEQYF,TGTGCCAGCAGTAAAACTCAGGGAAGCACCTACGAGCAGTACTTC
TRBV6-5,NA,NA,TRBJ1-1,CASSSKSMNTEAFF,TGTGCCAGCAGTAGCAAATCCATGAACACTGAAGCTTTCTTT
TRBV30,NA,NA,TRBJ2-7,CAWSVRNPRAYEQYF,TGTGCCTGGAGTGTACGGAACCCGAGAGCCTACGAGCAGTACTTC
TRBV7-6,NA,NA,TRBJ2-2,CASSSGLAYSGELFF,TGTGCCAGCAGCTCGGGACTGGCTTACTCCGGGGAGCTGTTTTTT
TRBV27,NA,NA,TRBJ1-1,CASSTMNTEAFF,TGTGCCAGCAGCACTATGAACACTGAAGCTTTCTTT
TRBV2,NA,NA,TRBJ2-7,CASSRGAILYSNEQYF,TGTGCCAGCTCTCGCGGGGCGATCCTCTACTCGAACGAGCAGTACTTC
TRBV27,NA,once,TRBJ2-1,CASRAGITYNEQFF,TGTGCCAGCAGGGCCGGGATCACCTACAATGAGCAGTTCTTC
TRBV15,NA,NA,TRBJ2-3,CATSRDQGPDTQYF,TGTGCCACCAGCAGAGATCAGGGGCCAGATACGCAGTATTTT
TRBV11-1,NA,NA,TRBJ1-3,CASSLDGSGNTIYF,TGTGCCAGCAGCTTAGACGGCTCTGGAAACACCATATATTTT
TRBV5-4,NA,NA,TRBJ1-1,CASSLDSGLTEAFF,TGTGCCAGCAGCTTGGACTCTGGGCTCACTGAAGCTTTCTTT
TRBV19,NA,NA,TRBJ1-1,CASRGDRWGTEAFF,TGTGCCAGTAGAGGGGACCGGTGGGGAACTGAAGCTTTCTTT
TRBV4-3,TRBD2,NA,TRBJ2-7,CASSQVSRSGDGNEQYF,TGCGCCAGCAGCCAAGTCTCAAGGAGCGGGGATGGCAACGAGCAGTACTTC
TRBV6-6,TRBD2,NA,TRBJ2-2,CASNPGGSGELFF,TGTGCCAGCAACCCCGGGGGGTCCGGGGAGCTGTTTTTT
TRBV5-5,NA,NA,TRBJ2-7,CASSRQATDEQYF,TGTGCCAGCAGCCGACAGGCTACGGACGAGCAGTACTTC
TRBV5-1,NA,once,TRBJ1-3,CASSLLAGSNGNTIYF,TGCGCCAGCAGCTTGTTGGCAGGCTCGAACGGAAACACCATATATTTT
TRBV19,NA,NA,TRBJ1-1,CASSPRMNTEAFF,TGTGCCAGTAGTCCTAGAATGAACACTGAAGCTTTCTTT
TRBV11-2,TRBD1,once,TRBJ1-2,CASSLTSGQVTTNYGYTF,TGTGCCAGCAGCCTCACCTCGGGACAGGTCACAACTAACTATGGCTACACCTTC
TRBV3-1/TRBV3-2,NA,NA,TRBJ1-2,CASSQGGLWGYTF,TGTGCCAGCAGCCAAGGAGGGCTTTGGGGCTACACCTTC
TRBV5-5,NA,NA,TRBJ1-2,CASSLAETANLYGYTF,TGTGCCAGCAGCTTGGCCGAGACCGCAAATCTATACGGCTACACCTTC
TRBV5-6,NA,NA,TRBJ1-3,CASSFFGSGNTIYF,TGTGCCAGCAGCTTTTTCGGCTCTGGAAACACCATATATTTT
TRBV19,TRBD2,NA,TRBJ2-7,CASSIGLREYEQYF,TGTGCCAGTAGTATCGGTTTGCGGGAGTACGAGCAGTACTTC
TRBV11-2,NA,NA,TRBJ2-1,CASSLKYWMGGEQFF,TGTGCCAGCAGCTTAAAGTACTGGATGGGTGGTGAGCAGTTCTTC
TRBV6-1,TRBD1,NA,TRBJ2-7,CASSVPRRQGSYEQYF,TGTGCCAGCAGTGTACCCCGGAGACAGGGCTCCTACGAGCAGTACTTC
TRBV19,TRBD2,once,TRBJ2-3,CASNPGLAGGGTDTQYF,TGTGCCAGTAACCCGGGACTAGCGGGGGGCGGCACAGATACGCAGTATTTT
TRBV7-6,NA,NA,TRBJ1-4,CASSLGMSAEHNEKLFF,TGTGCCAGCAGCTTAGGGATGTCGGCTGAGCATAATGAAAAACTGTTTTTT